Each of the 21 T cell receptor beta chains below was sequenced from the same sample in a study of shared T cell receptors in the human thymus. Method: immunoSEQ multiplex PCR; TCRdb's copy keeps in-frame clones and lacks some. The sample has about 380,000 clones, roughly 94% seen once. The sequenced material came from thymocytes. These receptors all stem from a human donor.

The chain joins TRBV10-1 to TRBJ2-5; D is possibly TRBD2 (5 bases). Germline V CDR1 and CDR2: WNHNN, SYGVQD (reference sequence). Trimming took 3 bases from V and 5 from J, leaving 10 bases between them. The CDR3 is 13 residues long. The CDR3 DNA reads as TGCGCCAGCAGTGAACCCCGGGGTGAGACCCAGTACTTC. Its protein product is CASSEPRGETQYF.

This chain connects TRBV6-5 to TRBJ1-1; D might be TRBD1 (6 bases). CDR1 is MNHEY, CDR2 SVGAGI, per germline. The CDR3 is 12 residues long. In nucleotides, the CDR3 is TGTGAGCGGGGGCTCCAGAACACTGAAGCTTTCTTT. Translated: CERGLQNTEAFF.

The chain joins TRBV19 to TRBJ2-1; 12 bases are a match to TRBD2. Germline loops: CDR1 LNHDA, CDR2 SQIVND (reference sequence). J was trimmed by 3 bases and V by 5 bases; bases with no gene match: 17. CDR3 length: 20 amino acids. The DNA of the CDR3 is TGTGCCAGTAGTCCCGGCCCAAATGAGGCTAGCGGGAGGGACTACAATGAGCAGTTCTTC. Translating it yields CASSPGPNEASGRDYNEQFF.

The CDR3 DNA reads as TGTGCCAGCAGTTTCACGGGGCGTGCCGAGCAGTACTTC. Its translation: CASSFTGRAEQYF. The V call is TRBV27, the J call TRBJ2-7; tentatively, D is TRBD1 or TRBD2 (5 bases each). This CDR3 region has 13 residues. CDR1 MNHEY and CDR2 SMNVEV come from the germline V gene (reference sequence). Trimming took off 3 bases at V and 6 bases at J, with 12 bases between the two ends.

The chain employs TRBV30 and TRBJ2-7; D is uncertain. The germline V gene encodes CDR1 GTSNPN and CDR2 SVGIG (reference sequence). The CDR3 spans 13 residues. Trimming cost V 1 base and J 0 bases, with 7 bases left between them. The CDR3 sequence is CAWSGGLSYEQYF. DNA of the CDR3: TGTGCCTGGAGTGGAGGCCTCTCCTACGAGCAGTACTTC.

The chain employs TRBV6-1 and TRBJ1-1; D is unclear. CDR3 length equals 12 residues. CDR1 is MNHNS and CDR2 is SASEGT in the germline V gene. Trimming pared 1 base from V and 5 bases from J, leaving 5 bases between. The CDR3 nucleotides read TGTGCCAGCAGTGAAGGGGGAACTGAAGCTTTCTTT. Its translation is CASSEGGTEAFF.

DNA of the CDR3: TGTGCCAGCAGTACTCACAGGGCTCAAACCTATGGCTACACCTTC. Protein: CASSTHRAQTYGYTF. The V and J genes are TRBV27 and TRBJ1-2; TRBD1 might be the D (6 bases). The CDR3 runs 15 residues. Germline V gene lookup returns CDR1 MNHEY and CDR2 SMNVEV (reference sequence). Trimming removed 5 bases at V and 4 bases at J, with 17 bases between.

The CDR3 DNA sequence: TGCGCCAGCAGCCAAGAGGGTTGGACAGGGGCCAGCGGGGGCACAGATACGCAGTATTTT. Its translation is CASSQEGWTGASGGTDTQYF. The chain employs TRBV4-3 and TRBJ2-3, with TRBD1 identical over 9 bases. Germline trimming cut 0 bases from V and 1 base from J; bases unmatched to any gene: 14. The germline V gene has CDR1 LGHNA and CDR2 YSLEER. CDR3 size: 20 residues.

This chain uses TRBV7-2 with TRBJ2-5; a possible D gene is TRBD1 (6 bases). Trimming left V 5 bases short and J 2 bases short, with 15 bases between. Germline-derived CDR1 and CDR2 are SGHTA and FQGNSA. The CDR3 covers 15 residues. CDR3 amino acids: CASSPPRRGQETQYF. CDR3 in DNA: TGTGCCAGCAGCCCCCCTCGCAGGGGACAAGAGACCCAGTACTTC.

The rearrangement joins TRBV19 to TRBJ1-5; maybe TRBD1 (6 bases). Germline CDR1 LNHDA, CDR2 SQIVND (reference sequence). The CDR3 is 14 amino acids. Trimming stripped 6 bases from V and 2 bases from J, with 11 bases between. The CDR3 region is CASRAEGGNQPQHF. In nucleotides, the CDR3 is TGTGCCAGTAGGGCGGAGGGGGGCAATCAGCCCCAGCATTTT. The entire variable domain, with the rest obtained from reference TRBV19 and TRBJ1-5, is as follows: DGGITQSPKYLFRKEGQNVTLSCEQNLNHDAMYWYRQDPGQGLRLIYYSQIVNDFQKGDIAEGYSVSREKKESFPLTVTSAQKNPTAFYLCASRAEGGNQPQHFGDGTRLSIL.

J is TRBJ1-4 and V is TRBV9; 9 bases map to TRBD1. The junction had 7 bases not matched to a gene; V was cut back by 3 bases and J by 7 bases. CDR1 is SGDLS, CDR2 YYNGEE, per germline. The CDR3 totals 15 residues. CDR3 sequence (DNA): TGTGCCAGCAGCGGGGGACAGGGCAAAACTGAAAAACTGTTTTTT. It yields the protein CASSGGQGKTEKLFF.

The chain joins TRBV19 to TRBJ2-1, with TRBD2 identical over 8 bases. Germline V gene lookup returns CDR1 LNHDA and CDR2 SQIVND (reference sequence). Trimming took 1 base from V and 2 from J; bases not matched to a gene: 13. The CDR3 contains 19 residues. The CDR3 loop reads CASSIVGGCFGRAYNEQFF. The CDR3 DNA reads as TGTGCCAGTAGTATAGTAGGAGGATGTTTCGGGAGGGCCTACAATGAGCAGTTCTTC.

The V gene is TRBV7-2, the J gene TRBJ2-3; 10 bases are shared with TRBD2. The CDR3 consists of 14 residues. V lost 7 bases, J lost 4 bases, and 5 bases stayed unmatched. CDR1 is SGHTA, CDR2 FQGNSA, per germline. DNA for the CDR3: TGTGCCAGCAAGTCGGGACTAGCGCCAGATACGCAGTATTTT. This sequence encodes CASKSGLAPDTQYF.

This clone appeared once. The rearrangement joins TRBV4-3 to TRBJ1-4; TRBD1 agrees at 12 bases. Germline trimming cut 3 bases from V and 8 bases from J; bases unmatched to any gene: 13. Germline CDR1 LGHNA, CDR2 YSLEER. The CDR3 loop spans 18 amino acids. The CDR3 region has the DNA TGCGCCAGCAGCCAGACCGTCCCGGGACAGGGGGCACGGGAAAAACTGTTTTTT. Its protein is CASSQTVPGQGAREKLFF.

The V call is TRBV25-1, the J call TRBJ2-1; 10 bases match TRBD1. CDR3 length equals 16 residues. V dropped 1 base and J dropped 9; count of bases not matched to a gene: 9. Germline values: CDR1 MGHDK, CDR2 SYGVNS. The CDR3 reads CASSESGGTGVGEQFF. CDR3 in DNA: TGTGCCAGCAGTGAATCGGGGGGGACAGGGGTGGGTGAGCAGTTCTTC.

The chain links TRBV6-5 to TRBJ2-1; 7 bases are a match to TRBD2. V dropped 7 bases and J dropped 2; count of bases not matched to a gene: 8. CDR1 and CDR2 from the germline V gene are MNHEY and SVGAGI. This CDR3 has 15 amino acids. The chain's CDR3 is CASTIAGRPYNEQFF. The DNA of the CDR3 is TGTGCCAGCACCATAGCGGGTAGGCCCTACAATGAGCAGTTCTTC.

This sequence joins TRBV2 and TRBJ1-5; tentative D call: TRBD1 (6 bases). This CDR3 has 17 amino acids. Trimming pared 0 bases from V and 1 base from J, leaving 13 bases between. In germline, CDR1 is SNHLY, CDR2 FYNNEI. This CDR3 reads CASSEARGGPSNQPQHF. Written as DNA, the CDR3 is TGTGCCAGCAGTGAAGCGCGTGGGGGGCCCAGCAATCAGCCCCAGCATTTT.

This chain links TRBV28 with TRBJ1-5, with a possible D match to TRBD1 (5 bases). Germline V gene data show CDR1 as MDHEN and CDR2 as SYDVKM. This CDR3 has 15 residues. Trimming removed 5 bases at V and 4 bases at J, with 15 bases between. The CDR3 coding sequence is TGTGCCAGCAGTATAGGCCGAGGGGATAATCAGCCCCAGCATTTT. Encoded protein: CASSIGRGDNQPQHF.

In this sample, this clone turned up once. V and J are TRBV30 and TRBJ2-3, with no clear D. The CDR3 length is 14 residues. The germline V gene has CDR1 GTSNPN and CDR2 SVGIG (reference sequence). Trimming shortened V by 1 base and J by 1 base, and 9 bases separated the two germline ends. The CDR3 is CAWSASIGTDTQYF. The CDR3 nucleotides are TGTGCCTGGAGTGCCTCTATTGGCACAGATACGCAGTATTTT.

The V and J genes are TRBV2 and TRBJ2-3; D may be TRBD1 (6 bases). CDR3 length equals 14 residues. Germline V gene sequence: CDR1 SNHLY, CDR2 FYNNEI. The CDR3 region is CVGPGHNSHDTQYF. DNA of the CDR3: TGTGTCGGACCGGGACACAATTCACACGATACGCAGTATTTT. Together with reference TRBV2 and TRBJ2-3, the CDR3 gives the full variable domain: EPEVTQTPSHQVTQMGQEVILRCVPISNHLYFYWYRQILGQKVEFLVSFYNNEISEKSEIFDDQFSVERPDGSNFTLKIRSTKLEDSAMYFCVGPGHNSHDTQYFGPGTRLTVL.

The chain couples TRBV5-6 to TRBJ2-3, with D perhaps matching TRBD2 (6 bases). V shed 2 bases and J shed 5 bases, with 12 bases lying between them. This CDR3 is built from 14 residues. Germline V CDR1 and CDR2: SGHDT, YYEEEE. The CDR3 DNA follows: TGTGCCAGCAGCTTCGGGCTAGCGCTAGATACGCAGTATTTT. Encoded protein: CASSFGLALDTQYF.